Detailed here is one TCR beta chain. Its antigen is not known. The data were obtained in a study of OX40 agonist ivuxolimab in advanced cancers. General study results and limits: Antigen specificity of clonally expanded peripheral T cells was not established. At 0.1-3.0 mg/kg, partial responders had clonal expansion among the lowest observed. Average numbers of expanded clones were greater in CD8+ T cells than in CD4+.

The germline V gene encodes CDR1 SGHTA and CDR2 FQGNSA. There are 17 residues in the CDR3. Germline trimming cut 0 bases from V and 0 bases from J; bases unmatched to any gene: 6. Here immunoSEQ multiplex PCR was the method, and the copy in TCRdb shows in-frame clones only, minus some. The sample lists fewer than 70,000 clones, roughly 84% seen once, with about 1.6% in the top ten. The starting material was CD4+ or CD8+ T cells sorted from blood, obtained in a trial of the OX40 agonist ivuxolimab. This clonotype was obtained from an adult with an advanced solid tumor such as melanoma, head and neck, liver or kidney cancer. The V call is TRBV7-2, the J call TRBJ2-3, with 7 nucleotides matching TRBD2. CDR3 residues: CASSLAPLAVSTDTQYF. CDR3 bases: TGTGCCAGCAGCTTAGCCCCGCTAGCGGTCAGCACAGATACGCAGTATTTT.